This passage covers 10 T cell receptor beta chains from one sample sequenced in a study of blood T cell repertoires in COVID-19. TCRdb keeps only in-frame clones here, not all; method: immunoSEQ multiplex PCR. The profile shows about 170,000 clones, approximately 84% of them singletons. What was sequenced was peripheral blood. All receptors come from a woman older than 75 with COVID-19, enrolled during active disease.

The genes are TRBV28 and TRBJ1-2, with TRBD1 as a possible D gene (5 bases). Germline V gene sequence: CDR1 MDHEN, CDR2 SYDVKM. The CDR3 is 14 residues long. V was trimmed by 5 bases and J by 4 bases, leaving 14 bases between them. The CDR3 loop reads CASSPPPGVYGYTF. The DNA of the CDR3 is TGTGCCAGCAGTCCCCCACCGGGGGTCTATGGCTACACCTTC.

The CDR3 here is CASSLLGLAGGQFF. Written as DNA, the CDR3 is TGTGCCAGCAGTTTACTTGGACTAGCGGGGGGGCAGTTCTTC. V usage is TRBV27 and J usage is TRBJ2-1, with 14 positions matching TRBD2. Germline lookup yields CDR1 MNHEY and CDR2 SMNVEV (reference sequence). The V and J ends lost 2 bases and 12 bases, in that order; junction bases with no gene match: 3. This CDR3 is 14 amino acids long.

This clone was counted a single time. An end of the junction differs from the germline gene, which may be a read error. The rearrangement joins TRBV27 to TRBJ2-1; 7 bases are a match to TRBD2. CDR1 is MNHEY and CDR2 is SMNVEV in the germline V gene (reference sequence). This CDR3 region has 12 residues. This CDR3 is CASSLIGTTLVF. CDR3 nucleotide sequence: TGTGCCAGCAGTTTAATCGGGACTACCTTGGTCTTC.

This clone was detected a few times. The chain recombines TRBV5-4 with TRBJ2-2; maybe TRBD2 (5 bases). Germline lookup yields CDR1 SGHNT and CDR2 YYREEE (reference sequence). The CDR3 has 14 amino acids. V lost 4 bases and J 6 bases, leaving 13 bases between the germline ends. DNA for the CDR3: TGTGCCAGCAGCCGGGCCGGGGTCGCCGGGGAGCTGTTTTTT. The encoded protein is CASSRAGVAGELFF.

The genes are TRBV18 and TRBJ2-7, with a possible D match to TRBD1 (5 bases). This CDR3 has 14 amino acids. With 6 bases removed from V and 1 base from J, the gap between germline ends came to 13 bases. Germline V lookup: CDR1 KGHSH, CDR2 LQKENI. The DNA for the CDR3 is TGTGCCAGCTCCCACAGGACCAGTTCCTACGAGCAGTACTTC. Its translation: CASSHRTSSYEQYF.

The sample holds a few counts of this clone. This chain uses TRBV27 with TRBJ1-2, with 7 nucleotides matching TRBD1. The CDR3 has 16 amino acids. Unmatched junction bases numbered 13, after V lost 5 bases and J lost 4 bases. In germline, CDR1 is MNHEY, CDR2 SMNVEV (reference sequence). CDR3 in DNA: TGTGCCAGCAGTAAGGACAGGCCGCCCTTTTCCTATGGCTACACCTTC. It encodes CASSKDRPPFSYGYTF.

The chain is built from TRBV2 and TRBJ1-6; the match to TRBD1 covers 9 bases. CDR3 length equals 16 residues. The ends lost 7 bases at V and 5 bases at J; junction bases unmatched: 9. Germline loops: CDR1 SNHLY, CDR2 FYNNEI. CDR3 sequence reads: CASNSQGAVDNSPLHF. CDR3 DNA sequence: TGTGCCAGCAACTCACAGGGGGCGGTGGATAATTCACCCCTCCACTTT.

The rearrangement joins TRBV5-4 to TRBJ1-4; D ambiguous. V was pared by 0 bases and J by 8 bases, with 5 bases between. Germline V gives CDR1 SGHNT, CDR2 YYREEE (reference sequence). The CDR3 is 12 residues long. The CDR3 nucleotides read TGTGCCAGCAGCTTGGATGGCGAAAAACTGTTTTTT. Translating it yields CASSLDGEKLFF.

This sequence joins TRBV6-4 and TRBJ2-1; 9 bases are a match to TRBD2. Germline V gives CDR1 MRHNA, CDR2 SNTAGT. V shed 4 bases and J 10 bases; nucleotides not matched to a gene: 8. The length of the CDR3 is 14 residues. The CDR3 is CASSVGLALNEQFF. DNA for the CDR3: TGTGCCAGCAGTGTAGGACTAGCGCTAAACGAGCAGTTCTTC.

The gene calls are TRBV4-1 and TRBJ1-5, with D unclear. CDR3 size: 14 residues. Trimming stripped 5 bases from V and 4 bases from J, with 12 bases between. Germline CDR1 reads MGHRA; CDR2 reads YSYEKL. CDR3 residues: CASSVTERNQPQHF. The DNA for the CDR3 is TGCGCCAGCAGCGTTACCGAGAGGAATCAGCCCCAGCATTTT.